These T cell receptor beta chains were read from a single sample in a study of cytomegalovirus exposure and HLA in healthy donors. Measured with immunoSEQ multiplex PCR; TCRdb has only the in-frame clones, and not every one. The data contain 100,000 to 150,000 clones, over 60% of them seen just once; the ten biggest clones take up around 13%. Sequencing input: PBMCs. These receptors were collected from a middle-aged woman in good health and CMV-seropositive. The CDR3 runs from the conserved cysteine through the conserved F or W. A D gene is named only where the DNA matches it firmly. Not all rows give a size; the values are once, few, many and, for expanded clones, a class.

J: TRBJ1-3
D: .
size: .
V: TRBV7-9
CDR3: CSSDPGNGNTIYF
DNA: TGTTCCTCCGACCCAGGGAACGGAAACACCATATATTTT

J: TRBJ2-1
D: .
size: few
V: TRBV14
CDR3: CASSQHLGSYNEQFF
DNA: TGTGCCAGCAGCCAACACCTAGGCTCCTACAATGAGCAGTTCTTC

J: TRBJ2-7
D: TRBD1
size: .
V: TRBV27
CDR3: CASSPGQGWVEQYF
DNA: TGTGCCAGCAGTCCGGGACAGGGTTGGGTCGAGCAGTACTTC

J: TRBJ2-1
D: .
size: once
V: TRBV11-2
CDR3: CASSLTGEQFF
DNA: TGTGCCAGCAGTCTTACGGGTGAGCAGTTCTTC

J: TRBJ2-1
D: .
size: .
V: TRBV7-8
CDR3: CASSLATTGTGNEQFF
DNA: TGTGCCAGCAGCTTAGCAACGACAGGGACTGGCAATGAGCAGTTCTTC

J: TRBJ1-2
D: TRBD1
size: .
V: TRBV2
CDR3: CASSSTGTYGYTF
DNA: TGTGCCAGCAGCTCGACAGGGACCTATGGCTACACCTTC

J: TRBJ1-1
D: TRBD1
size: .
V: TRBV11-2
CDR3: CASSPPRQGVTEAFF
DNA: TGTGCCAGCAGCCCCCCAAGACAGGGGGTGACTGAAGCTTTCTTT

J: TRBJ2-3
D: .
size: .
V: TRBV5-4
CDR3: CASSSAGSTDTQYF
DNA: TGTGCCAGCAGCTCCGCGGGGAGCACAGATACGCAGTATTTT

J: TRBJ2-1
D: .
size: .
V: TRBV14
CDR3: CASSPRGSGVGRRNEQFF
DNA: TGTGCCAGCAGCCCCAGAGGGTCGGGAGTGGGACGTCGGAATGAGCAGTTCTTC

J: TRBJ2-3
D: .
size: .
V: TRBV19
CDR3: CASSIIGGTTDTQYF
DNA: TGTGCCAGTAGTATAATCGGCGGAACCACAGATACGCAGTATTTT

J: TRBJ2-7
D: .
size: .
V: TRBV5-6
CDR3: CASSSLTGSYEQYF
DNA: TGTGCCAGCAGCTCGCTGACAGGCTCCTACGAGCAGTACTTC

J: TRBJ2-5
D: TRBD2
size: few
V: TRBV5-3
CDR3: CARSVPPGTSPFAAQYF
DNA: TGTGCCAGAAGTGTACCCCCCGGGACTAGTCCCTTTGCGGCCCAGTACTTC

J: TRBJ2-5
D: TRBD1
size: .
V: TRBV5-1
CDR3: CASSGQGAQETQYF
DNA: TGCGCCAGCAGTGGACAGGGGGCCCAAGAGACCCAGTACTTC

J: TRBJ2-1
D: .
size: .
V: TRBV5-1
CDR3: CASSLGRVYNEQFF
DNA: TGCGCCAGCAGCTTGGGACGGGTTTACAATGAGCAGTTCTTC

J: TRBJ2-5
D: .
size: .
V: TRBV7-3
CDR3: CASSPDSHETQYF
DNA: TGTGCCAGCAGCCCTGACAGCCATGAGACCCAGTACTTC

J: TRBJ1-5
D: .
size: few
V: TRBV30
CDR3: CAWNRDNQPQHF
DNA: TGTGCCTGGAACAGGGACAATCAGCCCCAGCATTTT

J: TRBJ1-5
D: .
size: .
V: TRBV19
CDR3: CASSHGQGNQPRHF
DNA: TGTGCCAGTAGCCATGGGCAGGGGAATCAGCCCCGGCATTTT

J: TRBJ1-5
D: .
size: .
V: TRBV27
CDR3: CASRPGRAFSNQPQHF
DNA: TGTGCCAGCAGGCCCGGCAGGGCCTTTAGCAATCAGCCCCAGCATTTT

J: TRBJ2-7
D: TRBD1
size: .
V: TRBV27
CDR3: CASSLGTAYEQYF
DNA: TGTGCCAGCAGTCTAGGGACAGCCTACGAGCAGTACTTC

J: TRBJ2-5
D: TRBD2
size: .
V: TRBV5-1
CDR3: CASSFLSGMGAETQYF
DNA: TGCGCCAGCAGCTTCCTTAGCGGGATGGGGGCAGAGACCCAGTACTTC

J: TRBJ2-3
D: .
size: .
V: TRBV27
CDR3: CASGRSGDSDTQYF
DNA: TGTGCCAGCGGAAGATCAGGGGATTCAGATACGCAGTATTTT

J: TRBJ2-7
D: TRBD2
size: .
V: TRBV30
CDR3: CAWRKREGTYEQYF
DNA: TGTGCCTGGAGGAAGCGGGAGGGAACCTACGAGCAGTACTTC

J: TRBJ2-2
D: TRBD1
size: .
V: TRBV28
CDR3: CASSPRGTGWSGELFF
DNA: TGTGCCAGCAGTCCGAGAGGGACAGGGTGGTCCGGGGAGCTGTTTTTT